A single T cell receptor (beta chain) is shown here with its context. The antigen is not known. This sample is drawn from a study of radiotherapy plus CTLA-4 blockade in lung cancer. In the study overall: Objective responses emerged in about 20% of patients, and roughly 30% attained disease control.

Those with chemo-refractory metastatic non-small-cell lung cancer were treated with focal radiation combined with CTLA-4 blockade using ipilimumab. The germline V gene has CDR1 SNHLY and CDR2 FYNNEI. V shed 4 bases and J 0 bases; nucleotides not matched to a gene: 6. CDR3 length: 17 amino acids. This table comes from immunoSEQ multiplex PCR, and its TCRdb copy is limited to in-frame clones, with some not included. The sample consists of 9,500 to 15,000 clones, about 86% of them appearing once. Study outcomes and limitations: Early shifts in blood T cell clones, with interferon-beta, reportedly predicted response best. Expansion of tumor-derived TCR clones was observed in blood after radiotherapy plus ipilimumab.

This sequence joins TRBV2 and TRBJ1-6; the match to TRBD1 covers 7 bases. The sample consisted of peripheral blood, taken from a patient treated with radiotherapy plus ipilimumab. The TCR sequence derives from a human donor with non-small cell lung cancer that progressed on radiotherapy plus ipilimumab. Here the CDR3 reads CASSGQGGFSYNSPLHF. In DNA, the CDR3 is TGTGCCAGCAGTGGACAGGGTGGGTTCTCCTATAATTCACCCCTCCACTTT.